This TCR beta chain was identified during a study of PD-1 blockade in classical Hodgkin lymphoma. Autologous stem cell transplantation was followed by relapse in every patient, and brentuximab vedotin exposure varied. Profiling relied on immunoSEQ multiplex PCR, and the TCRdb table lists in-frame clones only, not all of them. The sample holds fewer than 20,000 clones, roughly 88% seen once. Germline CDR1 reads SEHNR; CDR2 reads FQNEAQ (reference sequence). V was clipped by 2 bases and J by 3 bases; unmatched bases: 3. The length of the CDR3 is 14 residues. The chain uses TRBV7-9 and TRBJ2-7, with 8 positions matching TRBD1. Sequencing was performed on peripheral blood mononuclear cells (PBMCs), taken before the second cycle of nivolumab. The TCR sequence derives from a human donor with classical Hodgkin lymphoma. This chain's CDR3 is CASSLQQGGYEQYF. CDR3 in DNA: TGTGCCAGCAGCTTACAACAGGGGGGCTACGAGCAGTACTTC.